The 23 T cell receptor beta chains given below trace back to one sample, sequenced in a study of control samples from healthy donors and cancer patients. Profiling relied on immunoSEQ multiplex PCR, and the TCRdb table lists in-frame clones only, not all of them. The sample shows 30,000 to 40,000 clones, 93% of them seen only once. Sequenced: PBMCs. The receptors originated from a man aged 35 to 55 with colorectal cancer.

J is TRBJ1-6 and V is TRBV19; no firm D call. This CDR3 region has 15 residues. Germline V gene data show CDR1 as LNHDA and CDR2 as SQIVND (reference sequence). Trimming pared 3 bases from V and 7 bases from J, leaving 13 bases between. In DNA form, the CDR3 reads TGTGCCAGTAGTATGAATGCTATCCGGAATTCACCCCTCCACTTT. It yields the protein CASSMNAIRNSPLHF. Based on the CDR3 plus reference TRBV19 and TRBJ1-6, the full variable domain is DGGITQSPKYLFRKEGQNVTLSCEQNLNHDAMYWYRQDPGQGLRLIYYSQIVNDFQKGDIAEGYSVSREKKESFPLTVTSAQKNPTAFYLCASSMNAIRNSPLHFGNGTRLTVT.

The rearrangement links TRBV7-9 to TRBJ1-4, with 11 bases identical to TRBD1. The germline gives CDR1 SEHNR, CDR2 FQNEAQ (reference sequence). V was pared by 4 bases and J by 4 bases, with 2 bases of the junction left unmatched. CDR3 length: 15 amino acids. CDR3 coding DNA: TGTGCCAGCAGCTCAGGGACAGGGGGTAATGAAAAACTGTTTTTT. Encoded protein: CASSSGTGGNEKLFF.

The V call is TRBV5-4, the J call TRBJ1-2; 8 bases are shared with TRBD1. Losses at the gene ends were 0 bases for V and 4 bases for J; bases not matched to a gene: 2. CDR1 is SGHNT and CDR2 is YYREEE in the germline V gene (reference sequence). The CDR3 runs to 14 residues. The CDR3 DNA reads TGTGCCAGCAGCTTGGGACAGGGGCGCTATGGCTACACCTTC. Its translation: CASSLGQGRYGYTF.

This clone occurred a few times. V usage is TRBV18 and J usage is TRBJ1-1; D not resolved. The length of the CDR3 is 15 residues. The germline V and J ends were trimmed by 0 bases and 3 bases, with 11 bases remaining between them. From germline, CDR1 is KGHSH and CDR2 LQKENI. The CDR3 here is CASSPPNSFDTEAFF. The CDR3, as DNA: TGTGCCAGCTCACCACCGAATTCATTTGACACTGAAGCTTTCTTT.

This rearrangement joins TRBV6-6 to TRBJ2-7; tentatively, D is TRBD1 (6 bases). The CDR3 is 15 residues long. Germline CDR1 is MNHNY and CDR2 is SVGAGI (reference sequence). Trimming left V 5 bases short and J 2 bases short, with 16 bases between. The CDR3 DNA sequence: TGTGCCAGCAGTCGAGGGGGAACATCGGCCTACGAGCAGTACTTC. This encodes CASSRGGTSAYEQYF.

This rearrangement joins TRBV6-5 to TRBJ2-2; D remains unclear. CDR3 size: 14 residues. Trimming cost V 2 bases and J 6 bases, with 10 bases left between them. Germline assignment: CDR1 MNHEY and CDR2 SVGAGI. Written as DNA, the CDR3 is TGTGCCAGCAGTTACGGTGTGTCTCCCGGGGAGCTGTTTTTT. It is translated as CASSYGVSPGELFF.

V usage is TRBV11-2 and J usage is TRBJ1-5; D is ambiguous. The CDR3 length is 13 residues. Per the germline V gene, CDR1 is SGHAT and CDR2 is FQNNGV. The V and J ends lost 5 bases and 6 bases respectively, with 11 bases between them. CDR3 sequence reads: CASSPGGVQPQHF. CDR3 bases: TGTGCCAGCAGCCCAGGTGGGGTTCAGCCCCAGCATTTT.

The V call is TRBV2, the J call TRBJ1-5; D remains ambiguous. CDR3 length: 15 residues. Germline CDR1 SNHLY, CDR2 FYNNEI. V was cut by 4 bases and J by 1 base, with 11 bases left in between. The CDR3 DNA sequence: TGTGCCAGCAGTGCCAAAGGGTTAAGCAATCAGCCCCAGCATTTT. Encoded protein: CASSAKGLSNQPQHF.

The genes are TRBV19 and TRBJ1-2; the D gene is possibly TRBD1 (6 bases). Trimming left V 1 base short and J 3 bases short, with 12 bases between. Germline V lookup: CDR1 LNHDA, CDR2 SQIVND (reference sequence). The CDR3 extends over 15 amino acids. CDR3 DNA sequence: TGTGCCAGTAGTATAGGGCAGGGGACCGACTATGGCTACACCTTC. This gives the protein CASSIGQGTDYGYTF.

This rearrangement joins TRBV9 to TRBJ2-1; D possibly corresponds to TRBD2 (5 bases). This CDR3 is built from 12 residues. Per germline, CDR1 SGDLS and CDR2 YYNGEE. Trimming removed 0 bases at V and 12 bases at J, with 10 bases between. DNA for the CDR3: TGTGCCAGCAGCGTAGACGGGGTTCTGCAGTTCTTC. Translation gives CASSVDGVLQFF.

This chain joins TRBV7-2 and TRBJ2-5; D uncertain. V was cut by 1 base and J by 5 bases, with 5 bases left in between. The CDR3 is made up of 12 amino acids. The germline V gene encodes CDR1 SGHTA and CDR2 FQGNSA. In DNA form, the CDR3 reads TGTGCCAGCAGCTTAGTAGGTGAGACCCAGTACTTC. Protein sequence: CASSLVGETQYF.

CDR3 in amino acids: CASSRGAGGEDTQYF. DNA of the CDR3: TGCGCCAGCAGCCGCGGGGCAGGAGGGGAGGATACGCAGTATTTT. The gene calls are TRBV5-1 and TRBJ2-3; possible D gene TRBD2, 6 bases. The CDR3 covers 15 residues. V lost 4 bases, J lost 6 bases, and 18 bases lay in between. Per germline, CDR1 SGHRS and CDR2 YFSETQ.

The chain is built from TRBV20-1 and TRBJ2-7; D gene ambiguous. Germline V CDR1 and CDR2: DFQATT, SNEGSKA (reference sequence). The CDR3 length is 14 residues. Trimming took 3 bases from V and 0 from J, leaving 12 bases between them. This CDR3 reads CSASQQVSSYEQYF. The CDR3, as DNA: TGCAGTGCTAGTCAGCAGGTGAGCTCCTACGAGCAGTACTTC.

The chain uses TRBV7-2 and TRBJ1-2; 9 bases map to TRBD1. The CDR3 has 14 residues. Looked up from germline, CDR1 is SGHTA and CDR2 is FQGNSA. The J segment lost 6 bases and the V segment lost 5 bases, leaving 7 bases of the junction unmatched. CDR3 bases: TGTGCCAGCAGCCCTGGGACAGGGCCCCATGGCTACACCTTC. Its protein product is CASSPGTGPHGYTF.

The chain recombines TRBV2 with TRBJ1-2; D remains ambiguous. V dropped 2 bases and J dropped 9 bases, with 19 bases sitting between them. This CDR3 comprises 15 residues. The germline gives CDR1 SNHLY, CDR2 FYNNEI. CDR3 sequence reads: CASSESIGAGSSYTF. Written as DNA, the CDR3 is TGTGCCAGCAGTGAAAGTATAGGAGCGGGGTCGAGCTACACCTTC.

V gene TRBV5-1 combines with J gene TRBJ2-1; 11 bases are a match to TRBD2. V lost 2 bases and J lost 5; bases outside the gene matches: 6. This CDR3 contains 16 residues. The germline CDR1 and CDR2 sequences are SGHRS and YFSETQ. This chain's CDR3 is CASSLTSGGLNNEQFF. The CDR3 nucleotides are TGCGCCAGCAGCTTAACTAGCGGGGGCCTTAACAATGAGCAGTTCTTC.

The CDR3 nucleotides are TGCGCCAGCAGCTCGAACTACAATGAGCAGTTCTTC. Translation gives CASSSNYNEQFF. V and J are TRBV5-1 and TRBJ2-1; D gene unclear. Germline loops: CDR1 SGHRS, CDR2 YFSETQ. This CDR3 contains 12 residues. Deletions cut 3 bases from V and 3 bases from J, with 4 bases between.

V usage is TRBV29-1 and J usage is TRBJ1-2; 7 bases are shared with TRBD1. Trimming at V came to 6 bases and at J to 4 bases, leaving 11 bases not matched to a gene. This CDR3 spans 14 amino acids. From germline, CDR1 is SQVTM and CDR2 ANQGSEA. Here the CDR3 reads CSVRVPRDSYGYTF. Written as DNA, the CDR3 is TGCAGCGTCCGGGTACCCCGGGACAGCTATGGCTACACCTTC.

Comment on this clone: One junction end disagrees with the germline gene, perhaps due to a read error. The V gene is TRBV25-1, the J gene TRBJ1-2; D ambiguous. Germline V gene sequence: CDR1 MGHDK, CDR2 SYGVNS. This CDR3 is built from 12 residues. The DNA for the CDR3 is TGTGCCAGCAGTCAATACGACTATGGCTACACCTTC. Protein sequence: CASSQYDYGYTF.

This chain uses TRBV3-1 (or the pseudogene TRBV3-2) with TRBJ1-3; D gene ambiguous. This CDR3 comprises 13 residues. CDR1 and CDR2 from the germline V gene are LGHDT and YNNKEL (reference sequence). CDR3 bases: TGTGCGTCAGGAGGTGGCTCTGGAAACACCATATATTTT. As protein: CASGGGSGNTIYF.

The V call is TRBV7-2, the J call TRBJ2-1, with 13 bases identical to TRBD2. CDR1 SGHTA and CDR2 FQGNSA come from the germline V gene. The CDR3 is 15 amino acids. Germline trimming cut 3 bases from V and 6 bases from J; bases unmatched to any gene: 2. The CDR3, as DNA: TGTGCCAGCAGCTTTACTAGCGGGGGGGCCAATGAGCAGTTCTTC. Its protein is CASSFTSGGANEQFF.

This clone has just one count. The chain recombines TRBV27 with TRBJ1-2; TRBD1 is a possible D gene (6 bases). V lost 0 bases and J 3 bases, leaving 8 bases between the germline ends. The germline gives CDR1 MNHEY, CDR2 SMNVEV (reference sequence). CDR3 length equals 14 residues. CDR3 bases: TGTGCCAGCAGTTTATCTTCAGGGGACTATGGCTACACCTTC. Translation gives CASSLSSGDYGYTF.

The rearrangement joins TRBV5-1 to TRBJ1-5; D uncertain. Germline CDR1 and CDR2: SGHRS and YFSETQ. This CDR3 has 14 amino acids. Deletions cut 5 bases from V and 3 bases from J, with 12 bases between. The CDR3, as DNA: TGCGCCAGCAGACTCCAGGACTTCAATCAGCCCCAGCATTTT. Its translation is CASRLQDFNQPQHF.